Listed here are 15 T cell receptor beta chains from one sample, sequenced in a study of cytomegalovirus exposure and HLA in healthy donors. It was with 60 Vbeta and 13 Jbeta primers that the PCR ran. Clones were read by immunoSEQ multiplex PCR, and TCRdb kept only the in-frame ones, dropping some. Here the sample spans 75,000 to 90,000 clones, about 78% being singletons. Material for sequencing was PBMCs. These receptors were obtained from a woman aged 40 to 50 in good health and CMV-seropositive.

The J gene is TRBJ1-6, the V gene TRBV9; 9 nucleotides line up with TRBD1. This CDR3 spans 15 amino acids. The V segment lost 3 bases and the J segment 10 bases; nucleotides outside the gene matches: 8. Germline CDR1 and CDR2: SGDLS and YYNGEE. The CDR3 DNA follows: TGTGCCAGCAGCGCCGGGACAGGGAATAGCTCACCCCTCCACTTT. Protein: CASSAGTGNSSPLHF.

This rearrangement joins TRBV11-2 to TRBJ2-1; the match to TRBD2 covers 11 bases. Unmatched junction bases numbered 9, after V lost 4 bases and J lost 7 bases. The germline V gene encodes CDR1 SGHAT and CDR2 FQNNGV. The CDR3 is 16 amino acids. CDR3 protein: CASSSRLAGMGNEQFF. CDR3 DNA: TGTGCCAGCAGCTCCAGACTAGCGGGGATGGGTAATGAGCAGTTCTTC.

V gene TRBV5-1 combines with J gene TRBJ1-6; TRBD1 aligns across 11 bases. Per the germline V gene, CDR1 is SGHRS and CDR2 is YFSETQ. The trim removed 0 bases at V and 9 bases at J, leaving 5 bases unmatched. The CDR3 has 16 amino acids. The CDR3 sequence: CASSLGGQGVGSPLHF. For the CDR3, the DNA is TGCGCCAGCAGCTTGGGGGGACAGGGGGTAGGTTCACCCCTCCACTTT.

The chain has TRBV7-2 and TRBJ2-3, with D unresolved. V lost 3 bases, J lost 3 bases, and 4 bases lay in between. Germline V CDR1 and CDR2: SGHTA, FQGNSA. The CDR3 sequence is 12 residues long. The CDR3: CASSFLTDTQYF. DNA for the CDR3: TGTGCCAGCAGCTTCTTAACAGATACGCAGTATTTT.

This clone was observed a handful of times. The chain recombines TRBV5-1 with TRBJ1-1; unclear D gene. The CDR3 consists of 13 residues. The germline gives CDR1 SGHRS, CDR2 YFSETQ. Deletions cut 1 base from V and 6 bases from J, with 10 bases between. CDR3 amino acids: CASSLYQQAEAFF. Here the CDR3 DNA reads TGCGCCAGCAGCTTGTATCAGCAGGCTGAAGCTTTCTTT.

This chain connects TRBV6-5 to TRBJ1-3; the D is unclear. The CDR3 is 15 residues long. Between the trimmed V and J ends, which lost 0 bases and 0 bases, there was a span of 6 bases. CDR1 is MNHEY and CDR2 is SVGAGI in the germline V gene. The CDR3 bases are TGTGCCAGCAGTTACTCGGGCTACTCTGGAAACACCATATATTTT. Translating it yields CASSYSGYSGNTIYF.

V and J are TRBV18 and TRBJ2-2; D call uncertain. Germline CDR1 and CDR2: KGHSH and LQKENI. This CDR3 is 14 amino acids long. V was shortened by 2 bases and J by 3 bases, with 7 bases between the two germline ends. The DNA of the CDR3 is TGTGCCAGCTCACCAGAGTTAGACACCGGGGAGCTGTTTTTT. Protein: CASSPELDTGELFF.

This clone was counted a single time. The V gene is TRBV29-1, the J gene TRBJ1-2; D remains unclear. Germline loops: CDR1 SQVTM, CDR2 ANQGSEA. V was clipped by 2 bases and J by 2 bases, with 6 bases between them. CDR3 length: 12 residues. This CDR3 reads CSVERGNYGYTF. CDR3 in DNA: TGCAGCGTTGAACGAGGAAACTATGGCTACACCTTC.

This clone was recorded once. J is TRBJ2-2 and V is TRBV2; 7 bases match TRBD2. The CDR3 length is 14 residues. V was pared by 8 bases and J by 1 base, with 4 bases of the junction left unmatched. Per germline, CDR1 SNHLY and CDR2 FYNNEI. CDR3 bases: TGTGCCAGCGCCCGCGGGGGGAACACCGGGGAGCTGTTTTTT. Amino acids: CASARGGNTGELFF.

This clone occurred once. The chain combines TRBV6-5 with TRBJ1-5; no reliable D call. The CDR3 spans 13 residues. The germline CDR1 and CDR2 sequences are MNHEY and SVGAGI. V lost 0 bases and J 6 bases, leaving 6 bases between the germline ends. The CDR3 sequence is CASSYSSGQPQHF. The CDR3, as DNA: TGTGCCAGCAGTTACTCGAGCGGTCAGCCCCAGCATTTT.

CDR3 sequence reads: CASRPGATEAFF. The DNA of the CDR3 is TGTGCCAGTAGACCAGGGGCCACTGAAGCTTTCTTT. The chain has TRBV19 and TRBJ1-1; D is possibly TRBD1 (6 bases). The CDR3 is 12 residues long. The V and J ends lost 6 bases and 4 bases respectively, with 9 bases between them. The V gene's germline CDR1 is LNHDA and CDR2 SQIVND (reference sequence).

J is TRBJ2-3 and V is TRBV6-1, with a tentative D call TRBD1 (6 bases). CDR3 size: 15 residues. From germline, CDR1 is MNHNS and CDR2 SASEGT. V was clipped by 9 bases and J by 2 bases, with 18 bases between them. The chain's CDR3 is CASRQDGGLTDTQYF. The CDR3 region has the DNA TGTGCCAGTAGACAGGATGGTGGTCTCACAGATACGCAGTATTTT.

The chain employs TRBV7-3 and TRBJ2-5; D not certain. V was pared by 2 bases and J by 1 base, with 8 bases between. CDR3 length: 14 residues. Germline values: CDR1 SGHTA, CDR2 FQGTGA. Here the CDR3 DNA reads TGTGCCAGCAGCTTAGGAGACTTCCAAGAGACCCAGTACTTC. Translation: CASSLGDFQETQYF.

CDR3 DNA sequence: TGCGCCAGCAGTCGAAGAGACAGAGGCCCCCAGCATTTT. The encoded protein is CASSRRDRGPQHF. This sequence joins TRBV23-1 and TRBJ1-5; tentatively, D is TRBD1 (5 bases). TRBV23-1 is an ORF, and what it does is uncertain. V was cut by 4 bases and J by 10 bases, with 14 bases left in between. CDR3 length: 13 residues.

The J gene is TRBJ2-5, the V gene TRBV6-5; 8 bases align to TRBD1. CDR3 length: 14 amino acids. Germline CDR1 is MNHEY and CDR2 is SVGAGI. The J segment lost 4 bases and the V segment lost 5 bases, leaving 6 bases of the junction unmatched. The CDR3 is CASSPTGVIETQYF. The CDR3 region has the DNA TGTGCCAGCAGTCCGACAGGGGTGATAGAGACCCAGTACTTC.